The 22 T cell receptor beta chains listed next were all sequenced from one sample in a study of blood T cell repertoires in COVID-19. The protocol was immunoSEQ multiplex PCR, while the TCRdb copy is restricted to in-frame clones and leaves out a portion. The sample includes more than 400,000 clones, around 91% seen only once; the top ten take 0.6%. Sequenced material: PBMCs or T cells enriched from blood (not recorded which). Source of these receptors: a man aged 18 to 29 who had recovered from COVID-19.

This chain uses TRBV10-1 with TRBJ2-7, with 7 positions matching TRBD1. Germline CDR1 is WNHNN and CDR2 is SYGVQD (reference sequence). V lost 7 bases and J lost 3; bases outside the gene matches: 6. The CDR3 runs to 13 residues. The CDR3: CASTRQGFYEQYF. The DNA of the CDR3 is TGCGCCAGCACTCGACAGGGTTTCTACGAGCAGTACTTC.

The chain joins TRBV7-9 to TRBJ2-2, with 10 bases aligning to TRBD1. J was trimmed by 6 bases and V by 0 bases; bases with no gene match: 1. There are 15 residues in the CDR3. Germline values: CDR1 SEHNR, CDR2 FQNEAQ (reference sequence). The CDR3 protein is CASSLAGQGAGELFF. The CDR3 DNA follows: TGTGCCAGCAGCTTAGCCGGACAGGGGGCCGGGGAGCTGTTTTTT. The full variable domain, rest sourced from reference TRBV7-9 and TRBJ2-2, is DTGVSQNPRHKITKRGQNVTFRCDPISEHNRLYWYRQTLGQGPEFLTYFQNEAQLEKSRLLSDRFSAERPKGSFSTLEIQRTEQGDSAMYLCASSLAGQGAGELFFGEGSRLTVL.

This clone has only a few counts. J is TRBJ2-1 and V is TRBV6-4; 7 nucleotides match TRBD2. CDR1 and CDR2 from the germline V gene are MRHNA and SNTAGT. The CDR3 sequence is 15 residues long. Unmatched junction bases numbered 6, after V lost 3 bases and J lost 4 bases. CDR3 region: CASSEASGGYNEQFF. The DNA of the CDR3 is TGTGCCAGCAGTGAAGCCTCGGGAGGTTACAATGAGCAGTTCTTC.

The gene calls are TRBV29-1 and TRBJ1-1, with a possible D match to TRBD1 (5 bases). Per the germline V gene, CDR1 is SQVTM and CDR2 is ANQGSEA. The CDR3 has 11 residues. Trimming took 0 bases from V and 11 from J, leaving 10 bases between them. CDR3 amino acids: CSVEEAGWAFF. The CDR3 bases are TGCAGCGTTGAAGAAGCAGGGTGGGCTTTCTTT.

The chain recombines TRBV3-1 (or the pseudogene TRBV3-2) with TRBJ1-4, with D perhaps matching TRBD1 (5 bases). V was cut by 1 base and J by 4 bases, with 16 bases left in between. The CDR3 contains 17 residues. Germline values: CDR1 LGHDT, CDR2 YNNKEL (reference sequence). The CDR3, as DNA: TGTGCCAGCAGCCAAGTTTACGATGGGGCAGTTAATGAAAAACTGTTTTTT. As protein: CASSQVYDGAVNEKLFF.

The chain couples TRBV29-1 to TRBJ1-2; D call uncertain. Trimming removed 4 bases at V and 7 bases at J, with 10 bases between. This CDR3 is built from 11 residues. From germline, CDR1 is SQVTM and CDR2 ANQGSEA. The CDR3 coding sequence is TGCAGCGTTGCCCGGGGTTTTGGCTACACCTTC. Its protein product is CSVARGFGYTF.

This rearrangement joins TRBV5-6 to TRBJ1-2, with TRBD1 matching over 7 bases. Trimming cost V 0 bases and J 5 bases; bases outside gene matches: 16. Per the germline V gene, CDR1 is SGHDT and CDR2 is YYEEEE. CDR3 length: 18 amino acids. The CDR3 sequence: CASSLADHGRGPNYGYTF. CDR3 DNA sequence: TGTGCCAGCAGCTTGGCCGATCATGGAAGGGGGCCGAATTATGGCTACACCTTC.

V is TRBV29-1 and J is TRBJ1-4; weak D call: TRBD1 (5 bases). Germline V lookup: CDR1 SQVTM, CDR2 ANQGSEA. There are 14 residues in the CDR3. Trimming took 5 bases from V and 4 from J, leaving 14 bases between them. CDR3 sequence: CSVHTAGVNEKLFF. CDR3 DNA: TGCAGCGTTCATACAGCGGGGGTTAATGAAAAACTGTTTTTT.

The chain combines TRBV13 with TRBJ1-2, with 7 bases lining up with TRBD1. After removal of 2 bases from V and 5 bases from J, the junction contained 2 bases not matched to a gene. The CDR3 runs 13 residues. Looked up from germline, CDR1 is PRHDT and CDR2 is FYEKMQ (reference sequence). DNA of the CDR3: TGTGCCAGCAGCTTACAGGGGGTTTATGGCTACACCTTC. It encodes CASSLQGVYGYTF.

Only one count was recorded for this clone. The V and J genes are TRBV3-1 (or the pseudogene TRBV3-2) and TRBJ1-4; D might be TRBD1 (5 bases). Looked up from germline, CDR1 is LGHDT and CDR2 is YNNKEL (reference sequence). This CDR3 contains 14 residues. Trimming stripped 1 base from V and 5 bases from J, with 8 bases between. CDR3 in amino acids: CASSQGGGNEKLFF. CDR3 nucleotides: TGTGCCAGCAGCCAAGGGGGCGGAAATGAAAAACTGTTTTTT.

V and J are TRBV2 and TRBJ1-1; maybe TRBD1 (6 bases). The CDR3 runs to 12 residues. Germline-derived CDR1 and CDR2 are SNHLY and FYNNEI. Trimming pared 9 bases from V and 4 bases from J, leaving 12 bases between. The CDR3 reads CASKQGGTEAFF. DNA of the CDR3: TGTGCCAGTAAACAGGGCGGCACTGAAGCTTTCTTT.

On this clone itself: Other nucleotide sequences from this sample produce the same CDR3. The J gene is TRBJ1-3, the V gene TRBV3-1 (or the pseudogene TRBV3-2); D is unclear. Trimming left V 1 base short and J 0 bases short, with 7 bases between. The germline V gene encodes CDR1 LGHDT and CDR2 YNNKEL (reference sequence). The length of the CDR3 is 15 residues. The DNA of the CDR3 is TGTGCCAGCAGCCAAGGGCAAATCTCTGGAAACACCATATATTTT. It yields the protein CASSQGQISGNTIYF.

This chain's CDR3 is CASSALAVTYNEQFF. CDR3 in DNA: TGTGCCAGCAGCGCCCTAGCGGTTACCTACAATGAGCAGTTCTTC. The chain couples TRBV9 to TRBJ2-1; 7 nucleotides line up with TRBD2. V trimming: 3 bases; J trimming: 2 bases; junction bases outside the gene matches: 5. CDR1 is SGDLS, CDR2 YYNGEE, per germline. This CDR3 has 15 amino acids.

This clone was counted a single time. The chain combines TRBV28 with TRBJ1-1, with TRBD1 as a possible D gene (6 bases). The ends were cut back, 1 base at V and 7 bases at J, with 10 bases in the middle. The CDR3 spans 13 residues. The germline CDR1 and CDR2 sequences are MDHEN and SYDVKM. CDR3 in amino acids: CASSLFQDSEAFF. CDR3 DNA: TGTGCCAGCAGTTTATTCCAGGACAGTGAAGCTTTCTTT. Looking up the rest from reference TRBV28 and TRBJ1-1 gives the full variable domain: DVKVTQSSRYLVKRTGEKVFLECVQDMDHENMFWYRQDPGLGLRLIYFSYDVKMKEKGDIPEGYSVSREKKERFSLILESASTNQTSMYLCASSLFQDSEAFFGQGTRLTVV.

The genes are TRBV5-1 and TRBJ1-6; weak D call: TRBD1 (6 bases). There are 13 residues in the CDR3. V was trimmed by 5 bases and J by 12 bases, leaving 15 bases between them. Germline V gene lookup returns CDR1 SGHRS and CDR2 YFSETQ. In nucleotides, the CDR3 is TGCGCCAGCAGTTCCATCCAACAGGGACCCCTCCACTTT. Amino acids: CASSSIQQGPLHF.

CDR3 coding DNA: TGTGCCAGCAGCCTCACAGGGAGAGCCTCAGAGTTCTTC. Its protein product is CASSLTGRASEFF. This chain connects TRBV14 to TRBJ2-1; weak D call: TRBD1 (6 bases). Germline-derived CDR1 and CDR2 are SGHDN and FVKESK. The CDR3 consists of 13 residues. Trimming left V 4 bases short and J 14 bases short, with 18 bases between.

V and J are TRBV6-6 and TRBJ1-1, with D hard to call. Germline loops: CDR1 MNHNY, CDR2 SVGAGI (reference sequence). The CDR3 has 15 residues. The V end lost 1 base, the J end lost 1 base, and 10 bases lay between the germline ends. The CDR3 is CASSYFVEKNTEAFF. The CDR3 bases are TGTGCCAGCAGTTACTTTGTAGAAAAGAACACTGAAGCTTTCTTT.

The chain joins TRBV30 to TRBJ2-2; a possible D gene is TRBD1 (6 bases). Trimming shortened V by 0 bases and J by 5 bases, and 13 bases separated the two germline ends. The CDR3 contains 15 residues. The germline V gene encodes CDR1 GTSNPN and CDR2 SVGIG (reference sequence). The DNA for the CDR3 is TGTGCCTGGAGTGTGGGGATAGGGGGTACCGGGGAGCTGTTTTTT. It translates to CAWSVGIGGTGELFF.

The chain couples TRBV5-1 to TRBJ2-1; 12 bases fit TRBD2. The V segment lost 5 bases and the J segment 6 bases; nucleotides outside the gene matches: 0. The CDR3 contains 13 residues. CDR1 and CDR2 from the germline V gene are SGHRS and YFSETQ. CDR3 region: CASRTSGSNEQFF. CDR3 bases: TGCGCCAGCAGGACTAGCGGGAGCAATGAGCAGTTCTTC. The full variable domain, completed using reference TRBV5-1 and TRBJ2-1, is KAGVTQTPRYLIKTRGQQVTLSCSPISGHRSVSWYQQTPGQGLQFLFEYFSETQRNKGNFPGRFSGRQFSNSRSEMNVSTLELGDSALYLCASRTSGSNEQFFGPGTRLTVL.

The sample holds one count of this clone. A junction boundary mismatches the germline segment, possibly from a read error. This rearrangement joins TRBV4-1 to TRBJ1-2; 7 bases agree with TRBD1. The CDR3 has 14 residues. Germline V CDR1 and CDR2: MGHRA, YSYEKL. The CDR3 DNA reads TGCGCCAGCAGTCAAGAGACAGGGAACTATGGCTACACCTTC. Translated: CASSQETGNYGYTF.

CDR3 DNA: TGTGCCAGCAGCTTAGTGGCTCTCTCTAACTATGGCTACACCTTC. The encoded protein is CASSLVALSNYGYTF. The gene calls are TRBV7-9 and TRBJ1-2; no reliable D call. This CDR3 has 15 amino acids. V gave up 1 base and J gave up 0 bases, with 9 bases separating them. The germline CDR1 and CDR2 sequences are SEHNR and FQNEAQ (reference sequence). The full variable domain, with the rest looked up from reference TRBV7-9 and TRBJ1-2, is DTGVSQNPRHKITKRGQNVTFRCDPISEHNRLYWYRQTLGQGPEFLTYFQNEAQLEKSRLLSDRFSAERPKGSFSTLEIQRTEQGDSAMYLCASSLVALSNYGYTFGSGTRLTVV.

This chain uses TRBV4-1 with TRBJ1-2; D remains ambiguous. The CDR3 has 14 residues. V lost 5 bases, J lost 2 bases, and 12 bases lay in between. CDR1 and CDR2 (germline): MGHRA, YSYEKL. CDR3 DNA sequence: TGCGCCAGCAGCTCCCCCGGGATCAACTATGGCTACACCTTC. Protein: CASSSPGINYGYTF.